The clone carrying this TCR beta chain was observed a handful of times. The antigen remains undetermined. Since all of the isolated RNA was reverse transcribed, expressed TCRB transcripts were what got sequenced. Some 3.4 million reads were obtained on average from naive, central memory and regulatory T cell samples. Libraries were prepared by immunoSEQ multiplex PCR; TCRdb keeps only in-frame clonotypes and omits some of them. The sample consists of under 300,000 clones, roughly a quarter of them appearing once. CD45RO/CCR7/CD25/CD127/CD95/CD27 sorting isolated CD4+ naive, central memory, regulatory and stem cell-like memory cells. The sample is drawn from a study of beta chain features in type 1 diabetes. The study's findings and limits: The study found that naive, central memory and Treg TCRB repertoires appeared more similar in patients than in healthy donors. TCRB CDR3s were moderately but significantly shorter in Type 1 diabetes patients in all four CD4+ subsets. Insertions at VDJ junctions were less frequent in type 1 diabetes patients. These patients also deleted more nucleotides at the same junctions.

Material: naive CD4+ T cells from blood. The TCR sequence derives from a woman in her twenties or thirties with type 1 diabetes.

CDR3 nucleotide sequence: TGTGCCAGCAGCCGCGACGGGACTAGCTCCGGAGATACGCAGTATTTT. Translated: CASSRDGTSSGDTQYF. This chain links TRBV7-9 with TRBJ2-3, with 9 bases lining up with TRBD2. Germline CDR1 reads SEHNR; CDR2 reads FQNEAQ (reference sequence). The CDR3 totals 16 residues. The trim removed 5 bases at V and 5 bases at J, leaving 11 bases unmatched.